The 19 T cell receptor beta chains below come from one sample, sequenced in a study of shared clonotypes between healthy human individuals. This table comes from immunoSEQ multiplex PCR, and its TCRdb copy is limited to in-frame clones, with some not included. This table has a few million clones, 90% to 96% appearing once. The specimen was naive CD4+ T cells sorted from blood. Subset here: CD45RA+ positively selected. These receptor sequences come from a young man in good health.

The rearrangement links TRBV9 to TRBJ1-6, with TRBD1 matching over 7 bases. Per germline, CDR1 SGDLS and CDR2 YYNGEE. The CDR3 consists of 15 residues. The J segment lost 7 bases and the V segment lost 3 bases, leaving 7 bases of the junction unmatched. DNA for the CDR3: TGTGCCAGCAGCGCACGAGGGACAGAGAATTCACCCCTCCACTTT. Protein: CASSARGTENSPLHF. Based on the CDR3 plus reference TRBV9 and TRBJ1-6, the full variable domain is DSGVTQTPKHLITATGQRVTLRCSPRSGDLSVYWYQQSLDQGLQFLIQYYNGEERAKGNILERFSAQQFPDLHSELNLSSLELGDSALYFCASSARGTENSPLHFGNGTRLTVT.

The V and J genes are TRBV29-1 and TRBJ1-5; D gene unclear. The germline CDR1 and CDR2 sequences are SQVTM and ANQGSEA. Trimming cost V 4 bases and J 6 bases, with 10 bases left between them. This CDR3 contains 12 residues. CDR3 DNA: TGCAGCGTTGGGGGAGGTGCTCAGCCCCAGCATTTT. Residues: CSVGGGAQPQHF.

The chain combines TRBV10-3 with TRBJ1-2; 7 nucleotides agree with TRBD1. With 0 bases clipped from V and 4 bases from J, the junction kept 8 bases outside the gene matches. The CDR3 has 16 residues. In germline, CDR1 is ENHRY, CDR2 SYGVKD. The CDR3 DNA sequence: TGTGCCATCAGTGAGTCATCAGGGGGAGGTTTCTATGGCTACACCTTC. It is translated as CAISESSGGGFYGYTF.

The chain uses TRBV7-8 and TRBJ2-5; 8 positions match TRBD1. CDR3 size: 15 residues. Looked up from germline, CDR1 is SGHVS and CDR2 is FQNEAQ. V lost 0 bases and J lost 5; bases outside the gene matches: 5. CDR3 in DNA: TGTGCCAGCAGCTTAGCCGGACAGGGAGATGAGACCCAGTACTTC. Translated, it gives CASSLAGQGDETQYF.

The chain couples TRBV7-2 to TRBJ2-7; 10 bases map to TRBD2. Germline CDR1 is SGHTA and CDR2 is FQGNSA. This CDR3 spans 15 amino acids. The junction had 9 bases not matched to a gene; V was cut back by 3 bases and J by 7 bases. The CDR3 coding sequence is TGTGCCAGCAGCTTCCGACTAGCGGGTACCTCAGAGCAGTACTTC. Residues: CASSFRLAGTSEQYF.

Comment on this clone: The same CDR3 arises from other DNA sequences in this sample as well. The chain joins TRBV18 to TRBJ1-5; D remains ambiguous. The CDR3 runs to 14 residues. Germline V gene lookup returns CDR1 KGHSH and CDR2 LQKENI. V was shortened by 6 bases and J by 3 bases, with 12 bases between the two germline ends. CDR3 sequence: CASSPGVNNQPQHF. The CDR3 bases are TGTGCCAGCTCCCCCGGGGTAAACAATCAGCCCCAGCATTTT. The full variable domain, completed using reference TRBV18 and TRBJ1-5, is NAGVMQNPRHLVRRRGQEARLRCSPMKGHSHVYWYRQLPEEGLKFMVYLQKENIIDESGMPKERFSAEFPKEGPSILRIQQVVRGDSAAYFCASSPGVNNQPQHFGDGTRLSIL.

The chain carries TRBV5-1 and TRBJ1-6; D is undetermined. The ends were cut back, 0 bases at V and 8 bases at J, with 12 bases in the middle. The V gene's germline CDR1 is SGHRS and CDR2 YFSETQ. The CDR3 consists of 15 residues. The CDR3 coding sequence is TGCGCCAGCAGCTTGGAGGCGCAGATGGATTCACCCCTCCACTTT. It is translated as CASSLEAQMDSPLHF.

CDR3 sequence reads: CASSPTLAGGLGNEQFF. CDR3 bases: TGTGCCAGCAGCCCAACCTTAGCGGGAGGGCTCGGGAATGAGCAGTTCTTC. The V gene is TRBV7-2, the J gene TRBJ2-1; 11 nucleotides match TRBD2. CDR3 length: 17 residues. Germline CDR1 SGHTA, CDR2 FQGNSA. The V gene end was trimmed by 5 bases and the J gene end by 7 bases; junction bases not matched to a gene: 13. The full variable domain, rest sourced from reference TRBV7-2 and TRBJ2-1, is GAGVSQSPSNKVTEKGKDVELRCDPISGHTALYWYRQSLGQGLEFLIYFQGNSAPDKSGLPSDRFSAERTGGSVSTLTIQRTQQEDSAVYLCASSPTLAGGLGNEQFFGPGTRLTVL.

The rearrangement uses TRBV27 and TRBJ1-6; D remains unclear. The germline V gene has CDR1 MNHEY and CDR2 SMNVEV (reference sequence). The length of the CDR3 is 15 residues. Trimming removed 2 bases from V and 6 bases from J, with 11 bases in between. CDR3 DNA: TGTGCCAGCAGTTTAGCTCGACGGGCTAATTCACCCCTCCACTTT. Translation gives CASSLARRANSPLHF.

This clone has a handful of counts. This chain joins TRBV23-1 and TRBJ1-5; D perhaps matches TRBD1 (5 bases). TRBV23-1 is an ORF; its function is uncertain. The CDR3 length is 16 residues. Trimming pared 8 bases from V and 4 bases from J, leaving 21 bases between. DNA of the CDR3: TGCGCCAGCGTCCATCCGGGACTCCATTCGAATCAGCCCCAGCATTTT. Translated, it gives CASVHPGLHSNQPQHF.

The chain couples TRBV2 to TRBJ2-7, with D hard to call. Trimming stripped 6 bases from V and 1 base from J, with 13 bases between. The germline gives CDR1 SNHLY, CDR2 FYNNEI. The CDR3 runs to 14 residues. CDR3 sequence reads: CASRPRLGSYEQYF. CDR3 DNA sequence: TGTGCCAGCAGACCTAGGCTTGGGTCCTACGAGCAGTACTTC.

This chain uses TRBV6-6 with TRBJ2-7; 11 bases are a match to TRBD2. Per germline, CDR1 MNHNY and CDR2 SVGAGI (reference sequence). The V gene end was trimmed by 6 bases and the J gene end by 2 bases; junction bases not matched to a gene: 3. The CDR3 runs 14 residues. The CDR3 reads CASRTSGNTYEQYF. The CDR3 coding sequence is TGTGCCAGCAGGACTAGCGGGAATACCTACGAGCAGTACTTC.

The chain carries TRBV10-3 and TRBJ1-6, with 9 bases lining up with TRBD1. Germline CDR1 and CDR2: ENHRY and SYGVKD. Germline trimming cut 11 bases from V and 3 bases from J; bases unmatched to any gene: 14. CDR3 size: 17 residues. The CDR3 spells CAASRGQGLLYNSPLHF. DNA of the CDR3: TGTGCCGCCTCCCGGGGACAGGGCCTACTCTATAATTCACCCCTCCACTTT.

V is TRBV5-1 and J is TRBJ2-3, with 11 bases fitting TRBD2. With 3 bases clipped from V and 4 bases from J, the junction kept 7 bases outside the gene matches. The CDR3 has 16 residues. Per germline, CDR1 SGHRS and CDR2 YFSETQ. CDR3 bases: TGCGCCAGCAGCTCCCTAGCGGGAGGTCGGGCAGATACGCAGTATTTT. Protein sequence: CASSSLAGGRADTQYF.

The gene calls are TRBV5-1 and TRBJ1-5; 9 bases agree with TRBD1. The germline CDR1 and CDR2 sequences are SGHRS and YFSETQ. This CDR3 comprises 15 residues. Trimming cost V 6 bases and J 6 bases; bases outside gene matches: 10. The CDR3 sequence: CASNVPGTGIQPQHF. The CDR3 nucleotides are TGCGCCAGCAACGTTCCCGGGACAGGGATTCAGCCCCAGCATTTT.

The chain employs TRBV25-1 and TRBJ1-2, with D tentatively TRBD1 (6 bases). The CDR3 totals 13 residues. V shed 6 bases and J shed 0 bases, with 8 bases lying between them. Germline V CDR1 and CDR2: MGHDK, SYGVNS. The CDR3 sequence: CASRGQANYGYTF. CDR3 sequence (DNA): TGTGCCAGCAGGGGACAAGCTAACTATGGCTACACCTTC.

The genes are TRBV6-1 and TRBJ2-7; 13 bases line up with TRBD2. The CDR3 spans 13 residues. Germline V CDR1 and CDR2: MNHNS, SASEGT. J lost 6 bases, V lost 8 bases, and 4 bases had no gene match. The CDR3 sequence: CASSTSGRGEQYF. CDR3 coding DNA: TGTGCCAGCTCTACTAGCGGGAGGGGCGAGCAGTACTTC.

The V and J genes are TRBV5-6 and TRBJ2-3, with unresolved D. Germline V CDR1 and CDR2: SGHDT, YYEEEE. Trimming took off 0 bases at V and 2 bases at J, with 16 bases between the two ends. CDR3 length: 17 amino acids. CDR3 residues: CASSLALAASSTDTQYF. CDR3 nucleotide sequence: TGTGCCAGCAGCTTGGCCCTGGCCGCTTCTTCCACAGATACGCAGTATTTT.

Here the CDR3 reads CASSLGRQVINEQFF. The CDR3 DNA reads TGTGCCAGCAGCTTAGGGAGACAGGTTATAAATGAGCAGTTCTTC. This chain connects TRBV7-2 to TRBJ2-1, with a weak D call TRBD1 (6 bases). Germline V gene data show CDR1 as SGHTA and CDR2 as FQGNSA. The CDR3 is made up of 15 amino acids. Trimming shortened V by 1 base and J by 7 bases, and 14 bases separated the two germline ends.